The rows below give T cell receptor beta chains drawn from one sample of a study of PD-L1 blockade in urothelial cancer. Clones were sequenced by immunoSEQ multiplex PCR, and TCRdb holds only the in-frame ones, with some missing. In the table there are around 82,000 clones, 84% of which are singletons. Sequencing was performed on PBMCs, taken around atezolizumab (anti-PD-L1) treatment. These receptors originate from a man aged 55 to 69 with urothelial cancer. The conserved cysteine and the conserved F or W are not part of the CDR3 here. D genes are given only for firm matches. Clone size is not always given. Where it is, it says once, few, many or a class for expanded clones.

V: TRBV21-1; D: .; size: .; CDR3: ADQGHDNVENQPQH
V: TRBV5-1; D: .; size: .; CDR3: ASSLRFNTGELF
V: TRBV15; D: TRBD2; size: few; CDR3: ATSRGGGGTQY
V: TRBV6-1; D: TRBD2; size: .; CDR3: ASSGTSGVNTGELF
V: TRBV28; D: TRBD2; size: .; CDR3: ASSPGLAGDIAKNIQY
V: TRBV4-1; D: TRBD2; size: .; CDR3: ASSQLGLASQETQY
V: TRBV5-4; D: TRBD1; size: .; CDR3: ASSHATQGLNSPLH
V: TRBV9; D: .; size: .; CDR3: ASSEPGDRSYT
V: TRBV7-6; D: .; size: .; CDR3: ASSLAPAATNEKLF
V: TRBV4-1; D: TRBD1; size: .; CDR3: ASSRGTGGNYGYT
V: TRBV27; D: TRBD1; size: .; CDR3: ASSSTTGGGNSPLH
V: TRBV29-1; D: .; size: many; CDR3: SVERAGDTEAF
V: TRBV5-1; D: TRBD2; size: .; CDR3: ASSLVVAGQYNEQF
V: TRBV11-2; D: TRBD1; size: medium-sized; CDR3: ASSTPGQGVEGNEKLF
V: TRBV7-6; D: .; size: .; CDR3: ASSFRGLANTGELF
V: TRBV11-2; D: TRBD2; size: .; CDR3: ASSSLAGRQETQY
V: TRBV7-8; D: .; size: once; CDR3: ASSFNTDNNEKLF
V: TRBV7-9; D: .; size: .; CDR3: ASSPAYGGLRGNTIY
V: TRBV4-1; D: .; size: .; CDR3: ASSQAKGGQGPLENEKLF
V: TRBV28; D: TRBD2; size: once; CDR3: ASRGAGLFNEQF
V: TRBV11-2; D: .; size: once; CDR3: ASSPPRGTGSYEQY
V: TRBV27; D: .; size: .; CDR3: ASSFSGNQPQH
V: TRBV7-8; D: TRBD1; size: .; CDR3: ASSLRPGQGASNEKLF
V: TRBV19; D: .; size: .; CDR3: ASRKQGVTDTQY
V: TRBV14; D: .; size: .; CDR3: ASSQKLQGKSQETQY
V: TRBV6-5; D: .; size: .; CDR3: ASSYHQGGQETQY
V: TRBV4-1; D: .; size: .; CDR3: ASSQDSSARKTTWSGNTIY
V: TRBV30; D: TRBD1; size: .; CDR3: AWIQGAGGYT
V: TRBV10-1; D: TRBD1; size: .; CDR3: ASKFWDRFNTGELF
V: TRBV5-4; D: TRBD2; size: .; CDR3: ASSDGLAGPYEQY
V: TRBV20-1; D: .; size: few; CDR3: SASRPQH
V: TRBV30; D: .; size: .; CDR3: AWSGDTSGYEQY
V: TRBV7-2; D: TRBD2; size: .; CDR3: ASSLVGAGVSNEQF
V: TRBV5-1; D: TRBD1; size: .; CDR3: ASTHGTGGAGDTQY
V: TRBV7-9; D: .; size: .; CDR3: ASSLQATNEKLF
V: TRBV19; D: TRBD1; size: .; CDR3: ASSISTGTGTYEQY
V: TRBV6-5; D: TRBD2; size: .; CDR3: ASTLGLAGADTQY
V: TRBV27; D: TRBD1; size: once; CDR3: ASSVLQGISYEQY
V: TRBV10-3; D: .; size: .; CDR3: AISEGLEQLASDEQF
V: TRBV27; D: TRBD1; size: .; CDR3: ASSLGLGTGAYGYT
V: TRBV19; D: .; size: .; CDR3: ASSTSTSQETQY
V: TRBV7-2; D: TRBD1; size: once; CDR3: ASSRDRGLQELF
V: TRBV7-9; D: TRBD2; size: few; CDR3: ASSSSRYSGRSYNEQF
V: TRBV5-1; D: TRBD1; size: .; CDR3: ASSPGTGANYGYT
V: TRBV4-1; D: .; size: few; CDR3: ASSQDGQNIYGYT
V: TRBV6-6; D: TRBD1; size: .; CDR3: ATSRDRSSSRDTQY
V: TRBV6-5; D: TRBD2; size: .; CDR3: ASSYLGGGASGEQF
V: TRBV11-2; D: TRBD2; size: once; CDR3: ASSNSGGALGGELF
V: TRBV6-1; D: TRBD2; size: .; CDR3: ASSEMGLAGGQETQY
V: TRBV13; D: TRBD2; size: .; CDR3: ASSTGLAETDTQY
V: TRBV2; D: .; size: .; CDR3: ASSVEGGRVAEQF
V: TRBV7-2; D: .; size: .; CDR3: ASRDGQLITDTQY
V: TRBV29-1; D: .; size: few; CDR3: SVEDPRAEYGYT
V: TRBV11-2; D: TRBD2; size: .; CDR3: ASSLKTSGGANEQF
V: TRBV23-1; D: .; size: .; CDR3: ASTHHAGVHNEQF